Below, 20 T cell receptor beta chains from the same sample are listed, as sequenced in a study of cytomegalovirus exposure and HLA in healthy donors. PCR was performed using 60 Vbeta and 13 Jbeta primers. TCRdb's table, derived via immunoSEQ multiplex PCR, lists solely in-frame clones and lacks some. This sample's table reports approximately 110,000 clones. Input material: PBMCs. These receptors were collected from a man between 18 and 29 years old in good health and CMV-seronegative.

The V call is TRBV7-2, the J call TRBJ2-7; 9 nucleotides align to TRBD1. Germline CDR1 and CDR2: SGHTA and FQGNSA. The length of the CDR3 is 16 residues. V gave up 1 base and J gave up 7 bases; unmatched junction bases: 11. DNA for the CDR3: TGTGCCAGCAGCTTAGGCGGGACAGGGTTCGCTGGAGAGCAGTACTTC. Translation: CASSLGGTGFAGEQYF.

The chain employs TRBV7-9 and TRBJ1-3, with TRBD1 identical over 7 bases. Losses at the gene ends were 5 bases for V and 0 bases for J; bases not matched to a gene: 7. Germline V gene sequence: CDR1 SEHNR, CDR2 FQNEAQ (reference sequence). The CDR3 totals 16 residues. The CDR3 sequence: CASSGAGQASGNTIYF. The CDR3 DNA follows: TGTGCCAGCAGCGGAGCCGGACAGGCCTCTGGAAACACCATATATTTT.

The chain is built from TRBV2 and TRBJ1-1, with unresolved D. The germline V and J ends were trimmed by 7 bases and 3 bases, with 6 bases remaining between them. The CDR3 is 11 amino acids. The germline CDR1 and CDR2 sequences are SNHLY and FYNNEI. The chain's CDR3 is CASMRDTEAFF. The DNA of the CDR3 is TGTGCCAGCATGAGGGACACTGAAGCTTTCTTT.

V and J are TRBV5-1 and TRBJ1-3; a weak D match, TRBD1 (6 bases). The CDR3 length is 16 residues. Trimming shortened V by 0 bases and J by 0 bases, and 10 bases separated the two germline ends. From germline, CDR1 is SGHRS and CDR2 YFSETQ. DNA for the CDR3: TGCGCCAGCAGCTTGGGCGGGGGGCCCTCTGGAAACACCATATATTTT. This translates into CASSLGGGPSGNTIYF.

The V and J genes are TRBV7-2 and TRBJ1-3, with D perhaps matching TRBD1 (5 bases). The V gene lost 2 bases and the J gene lost 0 bases, with 14 bases spanning the gap. The CDR3 totals 17 residues. Germline V gives CDR1 SGHTA, CDR2 FQGNSA. CDR3 nucleotides: TGTGCCAGCAGCTTACTTAAACGGGACTACTCTGGAAACACCATATATTTT. It codes for CASSLLKRDYSGNTIYF.

The rearrangement joins TRBV30 to TRBJ2-5, with a possible D match to TRBD2 (6 bases). The J call may be mistaken, given a closer DNA end match to TRBJ2-7. Germline CDR1 is GTSNPN and CDR2 is SVGIG (reference sequence). CDR3 length: 14 residues. Here the CDR3 reads CACNRDGSSYEQYF. The CDR3 coding sequence is TGTGCCTGTAATCGGGACGGGAGCTCCTACGAGCAGTACTTC.

The rearrangement uses TRBV19 and TRBJ1-5; D remains ambiguous. V was shortened by 6 bases and J by 6 bases, with 3 bases between the two germline ends. The CDR3 extends over 10 amino acids. The germline CDR1 and CDR2 sequences are LNHDA and SQIVND (reference sequence). The CDR3 nucleotides read TGTGCCAGTAGGAGTCAGCCCCAGCATTTT. Its protein is CASRSQPQHF.

The chain employs TRBV5-1 and TRBJ2-7; D is possibly TRBD1 (6 bases). CDR3 size: 15 residues. Germline CDR1 reads SGHRS; CDR2 reads YFSETQ. V lost 2 bases, J lost 3 bases, and 15 bases lay in between. CDR3 coding DNA: TGCGCCAGCAGCTTCAGGGCAGGGGCCAACTACGAGCAGTACTTC. It yields the protein CASSFRAGANYEQYF.

The rearrangement uses TRBV27 and TRBJ1-1, with TRBD1 as a possible D gene (6 bases). This CDR3 spans 14 amino acids. Trimming removed 5 bases from V and 3 bases from J, with 13 bases in between. Germline V CDR1 and CDR2: MNHEY, SMNVEV (reference sequence). For the CDR3, the DNA is TGTGCCAGCAGTCCATCGGGACATCACACTGAAGCTTTCTTT. Translated, it gives CASSPSGHHTEAFF.

This chain links TRBV13 with TRBJ2-1; 10 positions match TRBD2. CDR3 length: 19 amino acids. From germline, CDR1 is PRHDT and CDR2 FYEKMQ (reference sequence). With 5 bases clipped from V and 4 bases from J, the junction kept 17 bases outside the gene matches. The CDR3 DNA reads TGTGCCAGCAGCCCAGCCGGTAGCGGGGGGATTCGGATATACAATGAGCAGTTCTTC. It specifies CASSPAGSGGIRIYNEQFF. Drawing the rest from reference TRBV13 and TRBJ2-1, the complete variable domain is AAGVIQSPRHLIKEKRETATLKCYPIPRHDTVYWYQQGPGQDPQFLISFYEKMQSDKGSIPDRFSAQQFSDYHSELNMSSLELGDSALYFCASSPAGSGGIRIYNEQFFGPGTRLTVL.

The CDR3 region has the DNA TGTGCCAGCAGCTCAGGGGGCGATCAGCCCCAGCATTTT. It specifies CASSSGGDQPQHF. The chain joins TRBV5-6 to TRBJ1-5; 8 bases fit TRBD1. Trimming took 3 bases from V and 5 from J; bases not matched to a gene: 1. Germline CDR1 and CDR2: SGHDT and YYEEEE. This CDR3 is 13 amino acids long.

This chain links TRBV6-1 with TRBJ2-5; a possible D gene is TRBD2 (6 bases). With 0 bases removed from V and 11 bases from J, the gap between germline ends came to 13 bases. CDR3 size: 13 residues. Germline V gene data show CDR1 as MNHNS and CDR2 as SASEGT. The CDR3 nucleotides read TGTGCCAGCAGTGAAGCGGGGCCGGGGGAGCAGTACTTC. Translation gives CASSEAGPGEQYF.

J is TRBJ1-5 and V is TRBV27; D not resolved. Trimming stripped 6 bases from V and 7 bases from J, with 10 bases between. CDR3 size: 12 residues. Germline assignment: CDR1 MNHEY and CDR2 SMNVEV (reference sequence). CDR3 bases: TGTGCCAGCAGCCGCGCGGGGCAGCCCCAGCATTTT. It specifies CASSRAGQPQHF.

The chain is built from TRBV29-1 and TRBJ1-6; 9 positions agree with TRBD1. Germline loops: CDR1 SQVTM, CDR2 ANQGSEA. This CDR3 contains 13 residues. V shed 1 base and J 11 bases; nucleotides not matched to a gene: 3. The CDR3 DNA reads as TGCAGCGTTGAAGTTGGACAGGGGCCACCCCTCCACTTT. Protein product: CSVEVGQGPPLHF.

The chain links TRBV7-8 to TRBJ2-2; TRBD1 might be the D (6 bases). The V and J ends lost 10 bases and 5 bases respectively, with 20 bases between them. The CDR3 sequence is 15 residues long. CDR1 is SGHVS and CDR2 is FQNEAQ in the germline V gene. The CDR3 sequence is CATGTGTRGTGELFF. The CDR3 DNA sequence: TGTGCCACTGGAACCGGGACCAGGGGAACCGGGGAGCTGTTTTTT.

The gene calls are TRBV7-8 and TRBJ2-5; 9 bases are a match to TRBD1. The DNA matches TRBJ2-7 better at its end, which makes the J call doubtful. The CDR3 is made up of 16 amino acids. Germline-derived CDR1 and CDR2 are SGHVS and FQNEAQ. The CDR3 reads CASSLFLGQGASEQYF. CDR3 in DNA: TGTGCCAGCAGCTTATTCTTGGGACAGGGTGCCTCCGAGCAGTACTTC.

This chain links TRBV5-6 with TRBJ1-5; D not certain. The V gene lost 0 bases and the J gene lost 5 bases, with 9 bases spanning the gap. This CDR3 is built from 14 residues. The germline V gene has CDR1 SGHDT and CDR2 YYEEEE. The CDR3 nucleotides are TGTGCCAGCAGCTTGGGGCCACCAGATCAGCCCCAGCATTTT. Protein sequence: CASSLGPPDQPQHF.

The V gene is TRBV28, the J gene TRBJ2-7; tentative D call: TRBD2 (7 bases). The CDR3 has 11 residues. The germline V gene has CDR1 MDHEN and CDR2 SYDVKM. Trimming shortened V by 6 bases and J by 11 bases, and 14 bases separated the two germline ends. Here the CDR3 reads CASRRTGGEYF. The CDR3 coding sequence is TGTGCCAGCAGACGTACGGGGGGCGAGTACTTC.

The chain employs TRBV4-1 and TRBJ2-7; TRBD2 agrees at 8 bases. Per the germline V gene, CDR1 is MGHRA and CDR2 is YSYEKL. CDR3 length equals 15 residues. V lost 4 bases to trimming and J lost 4 bases; unmatched junction nucleotides: 9. For the CDR3, the DNA is TGCGCCAGCAGCCCAGCAGCGGGAGTGGGGTACGAGCAGTACTTC. Protein product: CASSPAAGVGYEQYF.

The chain joins TRBV6-6 to TRBJ2-6, with 8 bases fitting TRBD2. V lost 4 bases and J lost 0; bases outside the gene matches: 2. The length of the CDR3 is 16 residues. The germline V gene has CDR1 MNHNY and CDR2 SVGAGI (reference sequence). In DNA, the CDR3 is TGTGCCAGCAGTTCAGCGGGGGCCTCTGGGGCCAACGTCCTGACTTTC. Translation: CASSSAGASGANVLTF.